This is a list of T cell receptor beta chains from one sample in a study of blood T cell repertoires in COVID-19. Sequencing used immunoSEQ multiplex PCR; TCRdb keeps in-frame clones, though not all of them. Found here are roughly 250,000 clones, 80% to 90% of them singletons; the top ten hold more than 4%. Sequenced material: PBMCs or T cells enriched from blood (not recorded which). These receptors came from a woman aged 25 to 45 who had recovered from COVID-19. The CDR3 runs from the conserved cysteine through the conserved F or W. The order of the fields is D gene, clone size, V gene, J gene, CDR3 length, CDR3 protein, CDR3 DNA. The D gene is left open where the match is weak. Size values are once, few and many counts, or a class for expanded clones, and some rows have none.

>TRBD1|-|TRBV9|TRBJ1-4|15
CASSVETGVSEKLFF
TGTGCCAGCAGCGTCGAGACAGGGGTGAGCGAAAAACTGTTTTTT
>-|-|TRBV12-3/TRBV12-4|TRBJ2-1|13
CASSPTLVYEQFF
TGTGCCAGCAGTCCAACCCTAGTATATGAGCAGTTCTTC
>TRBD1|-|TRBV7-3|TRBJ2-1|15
CASSFKQGAYNEQFF
TGTGCCAGCAGCTTCAAACAGGGGGCCTACAATGAGCAGTTCTTC
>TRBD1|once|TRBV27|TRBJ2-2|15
CASSLRDRDTGELFF
TGTGCCAGCAGTCTCCGTGACAGGGACACCGGGGAGCTGTTTTTT
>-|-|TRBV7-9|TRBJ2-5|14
CASSRGERTGTQYF
TGTGCCAGCAGCCGCGGGGAACGCACTGGGACCCAGTACTTC
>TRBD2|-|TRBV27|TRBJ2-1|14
CASSLRRGGNEQFF
TGTGCCAGCAGTTTACGGCGGGGGGGCAATGAGCAGTTCTTC
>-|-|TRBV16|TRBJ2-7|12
CASSPFSNEQYF
TGTGCCAGCAGCCCTTTCTCTAACGAGCAGTACTTC
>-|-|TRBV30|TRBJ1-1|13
CAWRTGGKTEAFF
TGTGCCTGGAGAACGGGGGGGAAGACTGAAGCTTTCTTT
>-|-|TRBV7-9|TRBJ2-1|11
CASSLQYEQFF
TGTGCCAGCAGCTTACAGTACGAGCAGTTCTTC
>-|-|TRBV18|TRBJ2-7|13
CASSTRDTYEQYF
TGTGCCAGCTCAACCCGGGACACCTACGAGCAGTACTTC
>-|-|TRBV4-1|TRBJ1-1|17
CASSSYLQQGRNTEAFF
TGCGCCAGCAGCTCTTACCTCCAACAGGGAAGGAACACTGAAGCTTTCTTT
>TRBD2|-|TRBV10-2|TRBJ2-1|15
CASSEGRGLHNEQFF
TGCGCCAGCAGTGAGGGGAGGGGACTACACAATGAGCAGTTCTTC
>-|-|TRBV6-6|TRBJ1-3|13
CASSTGPGNTIYF
TGTGCCAGCTCTACAGGGCCTGGAAACACCATATATTTT
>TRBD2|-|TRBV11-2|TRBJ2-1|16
CASTSIRGVLYNEQFF
TGTGCCAGCACCTCCATCCGGGGGGTGTTGTACAATGAGCAGTTCTTC
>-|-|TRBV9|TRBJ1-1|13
CASSVEQNTEAFF
TGTGCCAGCAGCGTAGAGCAGAACACTGAAGCTTTCTTT
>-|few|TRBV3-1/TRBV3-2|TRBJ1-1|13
CASATGLNTEAFF
TGTGCCAGCGCGACGGGATTGAACACTGAAGCTTTCTTT
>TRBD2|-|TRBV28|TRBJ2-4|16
CASSFSSGGAGYIQYF
TGTGCCAGCAGTTTTTCTAGCGGGGGGGCTGGTTACATTCAGTACTTC
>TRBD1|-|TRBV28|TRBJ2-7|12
CASSPGQLEQYF
TGTGCCAGCAGCCCGGGACAGCTCGAGCAGTACTTC
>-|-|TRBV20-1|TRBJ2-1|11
CSAPREAGQFF
TGCAGTGCTCCCCGAGAAGCGGGGCAGTTCTTC
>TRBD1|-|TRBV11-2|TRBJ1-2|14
CASSPTGTGEGYTF
TGTGCCAGCAGCCCGACAGGGACGGGCGAGGGCTACACCTTC
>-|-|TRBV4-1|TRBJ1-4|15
CASSLQGTLSEKLFF
TGCGCCAGCAGCCTTCAGGGTACTTTGAGTGAAAAACTGTTTTTT
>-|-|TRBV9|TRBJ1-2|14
CASSPPDSNYGYTF
TGTGCCAGCAGCCCACCGGACAGTAACTATGGCTACACCTTC
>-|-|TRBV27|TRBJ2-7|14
CASSSPGTGIEQYF
TGTGCCAGCAGTTCCCCCGGGACTGGGATCGAGCAGTACTTC
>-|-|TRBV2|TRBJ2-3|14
CASSRDTRTDTQYF
TGTGCCAGCAGCCGGGACACGCGCACAGATACGCAGTATTTT
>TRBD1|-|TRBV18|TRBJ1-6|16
CASSPTGDLYNSPLHF
TGTGCCAGCTCTCCGACAGGGGACCTCTATAATTCACCCCTCCACTTT
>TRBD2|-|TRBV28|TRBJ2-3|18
CASTPHGFLAGEEDTQYF
TGTGCCAGCACCCCCCATGGCTTCCTAGCGGGGGAGGAAGATACGCAGTATTTT
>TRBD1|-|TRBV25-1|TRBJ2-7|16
CASSVSPNRGLDEQYF
TGTGCCAGCAGTGTAAGCCCAAACAGGGGGCTCGACGAGCAGTACTTC
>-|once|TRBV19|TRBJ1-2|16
CASSIGEGRADYGYTF
TGTGCCAGTAGTATAGGGGAGGGCAGGGCTGACTATGGCTACACCTTC
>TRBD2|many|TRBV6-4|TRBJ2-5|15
CASSDSSGGAETQYF
TGTGCCAGCAGTGACTCTAGCGGGGGGGCCGAGACCCAGTACTTC
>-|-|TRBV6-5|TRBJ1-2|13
CASSSGSNYGYTF
TGTGCCAGCAGTTCAGGGTCTAACTATGGCTACACCTTC
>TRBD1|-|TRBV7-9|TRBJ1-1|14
CASSVGQGPTEAFF
TGTGCCAGCAGCGTAGGACAGGGACCGACTGAAGCTTTCTTT
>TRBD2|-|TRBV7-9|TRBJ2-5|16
CASSFQGLATGETQYF
TGTGCCAGCAGCTTTCAGGGACTAGCAACGGGAGAGACCCAGTACTTC
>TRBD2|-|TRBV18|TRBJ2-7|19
CASSPLPGLAEGSSYEQYF
TGTGCCAGCTCACCTCTACCGGGACTAGCGGAAGGCAGCTCCTACGAGCAGTACTTC
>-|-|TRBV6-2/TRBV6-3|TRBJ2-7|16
CASSYSPSDGSYEQYF
TGTGCCAGCAGTTACTCTCCCAGCGATGGTTCGTACGAGCAGTACTTC
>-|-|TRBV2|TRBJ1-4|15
CASSEARGPNEKLFF
TGTGCCAGCAGTGAAGCGCGGGGACCGAATGAAAAACTGTTTTTT
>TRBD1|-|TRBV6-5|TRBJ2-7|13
CASRHRTGNEQYF
TGTGCCAGCAGACACAGGACAGGTAACGAGCAGTACTTC
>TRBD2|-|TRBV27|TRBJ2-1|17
CASSFWFSREVGNEQFF
TGTGCCAGCAGTTTTTGGTTTTCGCGGGAGGTTGGGAATGAGCAGTTCTTC
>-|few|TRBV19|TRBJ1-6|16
CASKYVYTPENSPLHF
TGTGCCAGTAAGTATGTCTATACCCCGGAGAATTCACCCCTCCACTTT
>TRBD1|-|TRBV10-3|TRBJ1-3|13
CAIAQGEGNTIYF
TGTGCCATCGCACAGGGGGAGGGAAACACCATATATTTT
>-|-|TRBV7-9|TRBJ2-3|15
CASSLGGQGPDTQYF
TGTGCCAGCAGCTTAGGAGGCCAGGGCCCAGATACGCAGTATTTT
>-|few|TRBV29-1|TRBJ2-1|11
CSVAGNNEQFF
TGCAGCGTTGCGGGAAACAATGAGCAGTTCTTC
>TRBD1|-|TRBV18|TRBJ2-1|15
CASSPGTGARNEQFF
TGTGCCAGCTCACCTGGGACAGGGGCGAGGAATGAGCAGTTCTTC
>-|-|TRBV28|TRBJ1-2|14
CASSFGHTNYGYTF
TGTGCCAGCAGTTTTGGACATACTAACTATGGCTACACCTTC
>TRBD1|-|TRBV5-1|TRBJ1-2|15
CASSSGQGMGYGYTF
TGCGCCAGCAGCTCTGGACAGGGAATGGGGTATGGCTACACCTTC
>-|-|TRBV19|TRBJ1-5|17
CASSTIFWDIGNQPQHF
TGTGCCAGTAGTACCATCTTCTGGGACATCGGCAATCAGCCCCAGCATTTT
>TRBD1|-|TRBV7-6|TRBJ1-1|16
CASSLEGTGVNTEAFF
TGTGCCAGCAGCTTAGAGGGGACAGGGGTGAACACTGAAGCTTTCTTT
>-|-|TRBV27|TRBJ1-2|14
CASSSDSSFYGYTF
TGTGCCAGCAGTTCGGACAGCAGCTTCTATGGCTACACCTTC
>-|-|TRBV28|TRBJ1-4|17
CASRPLGGGMTNEKLFF
TGTGCCAGCAGACCTTTAGGGGGGGGTATGACTAATGAAAAACTGTTTTTT
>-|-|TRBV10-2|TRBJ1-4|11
CASTRGEKLFF
TGCGCCAGCACCAGGGGAGAGAAACTGTTTTTT
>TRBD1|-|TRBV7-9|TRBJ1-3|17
CASSSGQGTVIGNTIYF
TGTGCCAGCAGCTCGGGACAGGGGACGGTAATTGGAAACACCATATATTTT
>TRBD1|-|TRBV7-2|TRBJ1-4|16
CASSLYTGATNEKLFF
TGTGCCAGCAGCTTGTACACAGGGGCAACTAATGAAAAACTGTTTTTT